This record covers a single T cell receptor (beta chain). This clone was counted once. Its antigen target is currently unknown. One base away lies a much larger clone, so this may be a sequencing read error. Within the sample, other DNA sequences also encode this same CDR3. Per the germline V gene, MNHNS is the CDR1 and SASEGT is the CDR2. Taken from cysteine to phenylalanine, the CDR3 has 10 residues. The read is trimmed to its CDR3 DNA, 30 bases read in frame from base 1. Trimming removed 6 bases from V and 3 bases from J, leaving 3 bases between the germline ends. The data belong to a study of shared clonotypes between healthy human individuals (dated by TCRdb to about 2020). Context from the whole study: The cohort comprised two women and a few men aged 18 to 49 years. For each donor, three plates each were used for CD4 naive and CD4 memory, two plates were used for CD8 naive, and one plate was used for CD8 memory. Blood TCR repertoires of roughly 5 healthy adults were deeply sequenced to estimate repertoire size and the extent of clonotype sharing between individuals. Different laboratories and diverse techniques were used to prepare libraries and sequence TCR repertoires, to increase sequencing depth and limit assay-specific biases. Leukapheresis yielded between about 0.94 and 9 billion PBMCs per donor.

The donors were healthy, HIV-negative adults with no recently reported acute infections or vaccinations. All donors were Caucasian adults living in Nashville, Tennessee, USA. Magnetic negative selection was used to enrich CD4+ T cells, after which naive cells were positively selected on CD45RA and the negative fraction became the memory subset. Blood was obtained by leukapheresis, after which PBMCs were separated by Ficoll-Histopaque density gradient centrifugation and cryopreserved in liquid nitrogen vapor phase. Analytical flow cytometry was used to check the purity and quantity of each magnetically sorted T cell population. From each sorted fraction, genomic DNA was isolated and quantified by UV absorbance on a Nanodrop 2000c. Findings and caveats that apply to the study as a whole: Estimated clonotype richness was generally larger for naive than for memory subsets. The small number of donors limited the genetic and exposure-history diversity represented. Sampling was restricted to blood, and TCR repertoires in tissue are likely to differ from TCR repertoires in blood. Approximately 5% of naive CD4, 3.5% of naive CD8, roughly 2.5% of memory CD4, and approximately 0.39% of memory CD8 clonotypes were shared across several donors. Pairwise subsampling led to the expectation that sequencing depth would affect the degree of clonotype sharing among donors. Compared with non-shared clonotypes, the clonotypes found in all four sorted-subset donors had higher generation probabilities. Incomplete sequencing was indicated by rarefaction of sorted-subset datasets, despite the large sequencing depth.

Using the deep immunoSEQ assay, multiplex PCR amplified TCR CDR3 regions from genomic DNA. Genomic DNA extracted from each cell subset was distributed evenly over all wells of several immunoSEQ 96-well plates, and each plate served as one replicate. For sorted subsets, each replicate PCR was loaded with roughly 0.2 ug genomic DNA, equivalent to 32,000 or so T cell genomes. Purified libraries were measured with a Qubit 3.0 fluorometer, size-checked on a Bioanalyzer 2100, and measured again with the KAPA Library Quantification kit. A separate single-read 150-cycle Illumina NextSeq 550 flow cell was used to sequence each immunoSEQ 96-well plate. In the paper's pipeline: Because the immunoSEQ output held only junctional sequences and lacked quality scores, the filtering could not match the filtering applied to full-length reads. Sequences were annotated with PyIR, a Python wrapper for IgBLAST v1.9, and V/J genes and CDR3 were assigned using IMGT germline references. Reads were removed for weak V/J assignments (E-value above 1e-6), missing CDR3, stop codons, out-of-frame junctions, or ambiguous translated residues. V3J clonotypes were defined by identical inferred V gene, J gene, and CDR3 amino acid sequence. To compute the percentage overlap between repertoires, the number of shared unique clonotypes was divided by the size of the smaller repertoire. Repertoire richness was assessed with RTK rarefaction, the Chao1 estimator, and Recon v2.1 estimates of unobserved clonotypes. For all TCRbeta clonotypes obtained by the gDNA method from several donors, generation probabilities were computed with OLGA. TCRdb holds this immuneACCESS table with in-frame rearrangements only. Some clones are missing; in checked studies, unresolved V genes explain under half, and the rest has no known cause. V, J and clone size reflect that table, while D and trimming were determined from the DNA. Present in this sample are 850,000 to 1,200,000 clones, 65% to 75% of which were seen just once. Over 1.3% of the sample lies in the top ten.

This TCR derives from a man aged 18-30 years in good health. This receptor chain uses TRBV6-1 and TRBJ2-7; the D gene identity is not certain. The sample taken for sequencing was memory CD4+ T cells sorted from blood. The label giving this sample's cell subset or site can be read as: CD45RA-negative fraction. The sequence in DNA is TGTGCCAGCAGCGGCTACGAGCAGTACTTC. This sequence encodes CASSGYEQYF.